A single sample is the source of the 20 T cell receptor beta chains below, sequenced in a study of T cells after yellow fever vaccination. TCRdb independently ran MiXCR on the 5' RACE reads; one entry per CDR3 protein. This sample carries some 240,000 distinct CDR3 sequences, approximately 3% of them seen once, and the ten largest clones take around 3.2%. The sequencing used CD4+ T cells sorted from PBMCs, collected 10 days after the yellow fever booster vaccination. These receptors came from a man between 18 and 35 years old who received the YFV17D yellow fever vaccine.

This clonotype showed up just a few times. V gene TRBV7-2 combines with J gene TRBJ2-1, with D tentatively TRBD1 (6 bases). Germline V lookup: CDR1 SGHTA, CDR2 FQGNSA. The length of the CDR3 is 15 residues. V was clipped by 7 bases and J by 7 bases, with 20 bases between them. CDR3 nucleotide sequence: TGTGCCAGCACCGGAAGCACAGGGTTGTGGAATGAGCAGTTCTTC. This sequence encodes CASTGSTGLWNEQFF.

This clonotype was recorded many times. This chain joins TRBV19 and TRBJ2-1, with D possibly being TRBD1 (6 bases). The CDR3 runs to 13 residues. Trimming cost V 5 bases and J 4 bases, with 9 bases left between them. Germline CDR1 LNHDA, CDR2 SQIVND (reference sequence). The CDR3 nucleotides read TGTGCCAGTAGTCTCGACAGGTACAATGAGCAGTTCTTC. It is translated as CASSLDRYNEQFF.

This clonotype was seen many times. The rearrangement joins TRBV7-3 to TRBJ2-7; D not resolved. The CDR3 sequence is 13 residues long. The germline V gene has CDR1 SGHTA and CDR2 FQGTGA. V was pared by 5 bases and J by 4 bases, with 12 bases between. The CDR3 coding sequence is TGTGCCAGCAGCCCTGGGCCAACTTACGAGCAGTACTTC. Translated, it gives CASSPGPTYEQYF.

Only a few counts were recorded for this clonotype. V usage is TRBV25-1 and J usage is TRBJ1-5, with D hard to call. The CDR3 sequence is 16 residues long. V lost 7 bases to trimming and J lost 7 bases, with 23 bases between them. From germline, CDR1 is MGHDK and CDR2 SYGVNS. The CDR3 DNA reads as TGTGCCAGCACCCACCGGCGGAGGGTGAGCGGCCAGCCCCAGCATTTT. It encodes CASTHRRRVSGQPQHF.

This clonotype was seen at least ten times. The chain has TRBV7-2 and TRBJ1-1; D not certain. CDR1 is SGHTA, CDR2 FQGNSA, per germline. The CDR3 consists of 13 residues. V was cut by 5 bases and J by 4 bases, with 11 bases left in between. The CDR3, as DNA: TGTGCCAGCAGCCCCACCCGGGGCACTGAAGCTTTCTTT. It translates to CASSPTRGTEAFF.

This clonotype occurred many times. The V call is TRBV20-1, the J call TRBJ1-2, with D maybe TRBD1 (6 bases). The germline V gene has CDR1 DFQATT and CDR2 SNEGSKA (reference sequence). Deletions cut 3 bases from V and 10 bases from J, with 21 bases between. There are 14 residues in the CDR3. The CDR3 nucleotides are TGCAGTGCTAGTCTTACCCTTGAGGGGGACGTCTACACCTTC. Its protein product is CSASLTLEGDVYTF.

This clonotype has more than one count but fewer than ten. The J gene is TRBJ2-1, the V gene TRBV4-2; 11 nucleotides align to TRBD2. The V and J ends lost 0 bases and 1 base, in that order; junction bases with no gene match: 2. Germline V gene sequence: CDR1 LGHNA, CDR2 YNFKEQ. The CDR3 is 17 amino acids. CDR3 residues: CASSQELAGASYNEQFF. For the CDR3, the DNA is TGTGCCAGCAGCCAAGAACTAGCGGGGGCTTCCTACAATGAGCAGTTCTTC.

This clonotype has a handful of counts. The J gene is TRBJ2-3, the V gene TRBV5-1; 8 bases agree with TRBD2. The CDR3 runs 16 residues. V shed 5 bases and J 4 bases; nucleotides not matched to a gene: 12. CDR1 and CDR2 (germline): SGHRS, YFSETQ. The DNA of the CDR3 is TGCGCCAGCAGTCTGTCGGGAAGCGGGGGCGCAGATACGCAGTATTTT. It translates to CASSLSGSGGADTQYF.

This clonotype was observed at least ten times. V usage is TRBV4-3 and J usage is TRBJ2-1; 9 bases are shared with TRBD1. From germline, CDR1 is LGHNA and CDR2 YSLEER. There are 15 residues in the CDR3. With 4 bases clipped from V and 8 bases from J, the junction kept 9 bases outside the gene matches. The CDR3 spells CASSLDRGSSYEQFF. The CDR3 DNA reads as TGCGCCAGCAGCCTCGACAGGGGGTCTAGTTATGAGCAGTTCTTC.

This clonotype was picked up a small number of times. This sequence joins TRBV5-8 and TRBJ1-1; D not resolved. Deletions cut 2 bases from V and 4 bases from J, with 12 bases between. Germline values: CDR1 SGHTS, CDR2 YDEGEE. There are 14 residues in the CDR3. The CDR3 region is CASSFMEGGTEAFF. The CDR3 DNA sequence: TGTGCCAGCAGCTTCATGGAAGGAGGCACTGAAGCTTTCTTT.

This clonotype was counted a few times. The chain couples TRBV4-3 to TRBJ1-5; 10 bases are a match to TRBD1. The V and J ends lost 4 bases and 9 bases, in that order; junction bases with no gene match: 9. CDR3 size: 15 residues. The germline CDR1 and CDR2 sequences are LGHNA and YSLEER. The CDR3 here is CASSPVGQGIGPQHF. CDR3 nucleotides: TGCGCCAGCAGCCCCGTGGGACAGGGGATTGGGCCCCAGCATTTT.

This clonotype has just a few counts. The chain recombines TRBV7-3 with TRBJ2-1, with unresolved D. V lost 3 bases, J lost 5 bases, and 11 bases lay in between. Germline lookup yields CDR1 SGHTA and CDR2 FQGTGA. This CDR3 has 14 residues. The CDR3 is CASSFQGIDNEQFF. The CDR3 DNA reads TGTGCCAGCAGCTTCCAAGGGATAGACAATGAGCAGTTCTTC.

In this sample, this clonotype turned up many times. This chain uses TRBV5-1 with TRBJ2-3, with 7 bases identical to TRBD2. CDR3 size: 15 residues. From germline, CDR1 is SGHRS and CDR2 YFSETQ. Trimming cost V 4 bases and J 4 bases; bases outside gene matches: 9. As DNA, the CDR3 is TGCGCCAGCAGCCCGCCGCAGGGAGGGCCAGATACGCAGTATTTT. Its translation: CASSPPQGGPDTQYF.

This clonotype was detected only a few times. The chain joins TRBV7-2 to TRBJ2-3, with 7 nucleotides matching TRBD1. The CDR3 has 16 amino acids. V lost 2 bases and J lost 7; bases outside the gene matches: 12. Germline CDR1 is SGHTA and CDR2 is FQGNSA. CDR3 loop: CASSLRRGQKGNTQYF. In DNA, the CDR3 is TGTGCCAGCAGCTTACGAAGGGGACAGAAGGGAAATACGCAGTATTTT.

The sample holds many counts of this clonotype. V gene TRBV20-1 combines with J gene TRBJ2-1, with no clear D. CDR1 DFQATT and CDR2 SNEGSKA come from the germline V gene (reference sequence). This CDR3 spans 13 amino acids. V gave up 0 bases and J gave up 4 bases, with 7 bases separating them. The CDR3, as DNA: TGCAGTGCTAGAGATTTATTTTACAATGAGCAGTTCTTC. This translates into CSARDLFYNEQFF.

In this sample, this clonotype turned up many times. The chain combines TRBV20-1 with TRBJ2-7; 11 nucleotides line up with TRBD1. Losses at the gene ends were 7 bases for V and 3 bases for J; bases not matched to a gene: 2. Per germline, CDR1 DFQATT and CDR2 SNEGSKA (reference sequence). This CDR3 comprises 12 residues. The CDR3 nucleotides are TGCAGTGGAGGGACAGGGGGCTACGAGCAGTACTTC. Encoded protein: CSGGTGGYEQYF.

There are many counts of this clonotype. The V call is TRBV7-2, the J call TRBJ2-7, with D possibly being TRBD2 (5 bases). Per germline, CDR1 SGHTA and CDR2 FQGNSA. There are 15 residues in the CDR3. The V and J ends lost 4 bases and 7 bases respectively, with 20 bases between them. The CDR3 loop is CASSYDSTGPGEQYF. For the CDR3, the DNA is TGTGCCAGCAGCTACGATTCGACCGGGCCGGGGGAGCAGTACTTC.

This clonotype has a count of ten or more. The chain has TRBV20-1 and TRBJ1-2; TRBD1 agrees at 7 bases. CDR1 is DFQATT, CDR2 SNEGSKA, per germline (reference sequence). This CDR3 comprises 14 residues. V shed 5 bases and J 3 bases; nucleotides not matched to a gene: 9. CDR3 loop: CSARSTGRDYGYTF. The CDR3 DNA reads as TGCAGTGCTCGTTCGACAGGGAGGGACTATGGCTACACCTTC.

This clonotype was observed many times. J is TRBJ2-7 and V is TRBV6-2 or TRBV6-3; TRBD2 matches 8 bases. The CDR3 totals 13 residues. Germline V gene data show CDR1 as MNHEY and CDR2 as SVGEGT. V lost 7 bases, J lost 3 bases, and 5 bases stayed unmatched. The CDR3 DNA follows: TGTGCCAGCACCGACCGGGGGGGCTACGAGCAGTACTTC. It translates to CASTDRGGYEQYF.

There are many counts of this clonotype. The chain uses TRBV29-1 and TRBJ2-1; 7 bases line up with TRBD2. This CDR3 contains 11 residues. CDR1 is SQVTM and CDR2 is ANQGSEA in the germline V gene. V lost 6 bases and J lost 9; bases outside the gene matches: 5. This CDR3 is CSVGLVFEQFF. The CDR3 nucleotides read TGCAGCGTAGGACTAGTTTTTGAGCAGTTCTTC.